The present entry profiles one TCR beta chain with its context. The target antigen is unknown. This sample was taken from a study of T cell clonotyping in hematopoietic cell transplantation. Study-wide results and caveats: Higher Inverse Simpson Index values in graft donor and pretransplant recipient predicted broader posttransplant TCR diversity. After transplant, recipient diversity fell while pathologically expanded clonotypes grew through day 180. Few recipient clonotypes overlapped donors; over 97% were de novo at given depth.

Some clones are missing from TCRdb's copy, which holds only in-frame ones; the method was immunoSEQ multiplex PCR. The sample shows 15,000 to 20,000 clones, approximately 91% of them seen only once. The CDR3 runs to 13 residues. Germline assignment: CDR1 MNHNS and CDR2 SASEGT. The germline V and J ends were trimmed by 3 bases and 8 bases, with 13 bases remaining between them. The clonotype was recovered from a man aged 35 to 55 in good health. Some clones in this sample may be carry-over from other donors' samples. The V gene is TRBV6-1, the J gene TRBJ1-2, with D possibly matching TRBD1 (5 bases). Sequences were obtained from peripheral blood mononuclear cells. CDR3 sequence reads: CASSEGLDGGYTF. The CDR3 region has the DNA TGTGCCAGCAGTGAGGGACTTGATGGAGGCTACACCTTC.